The 4 T cell receptor beta chains below were found in one sample sequenced in a study of T-cell memory formation after mild COVID-19. TCRdb fed the 5' RACE reads into MiXCR, producing one record per CDR3 protein. This table holds approximately 400,000 distinct CDR3 sequences, about 20% found once. The source material was PBMCs or a T cell subset sorted from them (not recorded which). The source of these receptors is a man between 18 and 29 years old who had mild COVID-19 (a few samples of this study predate the infection). Cell type and time point are not known.

The rearrangement uses TRBV7-2 and TRBJ1-2; D is ambiguous. The germline V gene has CDR1 SGHTA and CDR2 FQGNSA. Trimming pared 7 bases from V and 3 bases from J, leaving 15 bases between. CDR3 length: 14 amino acids. The CDR3 loop reads CASTPGGGYYGYTF. CDR3 nucleotides: TGTGCCAGCACCCCCGGAGGAGGATACTATGGCTACACCTTC.

At least ten counts were recorded for this clonotype. CDR3 in amino acids: CASRRGGVTSTEAFF. CDR3 in DNA: TGTGCCAGCAGGCGAGGGGGCGTTACGAGCACTGAAGCTTTCTTT. The J gene is TRBJ1-1, the V gene TRBV12-3 or TRBV12-4; 7 nucleotides agree with TRBD1. The V and J ends lost 6 bases and 4 bases, in that order; junction bases with no gene match: 11. This CDR3 has 15 amino acids.

This clonotype was seen many times. Here the CDR3 DNA reads TGCGCCAGCAGCGCCGTAGCGGGGGGTGAAGAGACCCAGTACTTC. This translates into CASSAVAGGEETQYF. J is TRBJ2-5 and V is TRBV5-1, with 10 bases identical to TRBD2. The CDR3 runs 15 residues. Germline CDR1 is SGHRS and CDR2 is YFSETQ. V lost 4 bases, J lost 3 bases, and 6 bases stayed unmatched.

The J gene is TRBJ1-5, the V gene TRBV4-2; 7 bases line up with TRBD1. Germline CDR1 and CDR2: LGHNA and YNFKEQ. Trimming at V came to 4 bases and at J to 2 bases, leaving 17 bases not matched to a gene. This CDR3 is 19 amino acids long. The CDR3 reads CASSLSDREDDVGNQPQHF. DNA of the CDR3: TGTGCCAGCAGCCTATCAGACAGGGAAGACGATGTGGGCAATCAGCCCCAGCATTTT.